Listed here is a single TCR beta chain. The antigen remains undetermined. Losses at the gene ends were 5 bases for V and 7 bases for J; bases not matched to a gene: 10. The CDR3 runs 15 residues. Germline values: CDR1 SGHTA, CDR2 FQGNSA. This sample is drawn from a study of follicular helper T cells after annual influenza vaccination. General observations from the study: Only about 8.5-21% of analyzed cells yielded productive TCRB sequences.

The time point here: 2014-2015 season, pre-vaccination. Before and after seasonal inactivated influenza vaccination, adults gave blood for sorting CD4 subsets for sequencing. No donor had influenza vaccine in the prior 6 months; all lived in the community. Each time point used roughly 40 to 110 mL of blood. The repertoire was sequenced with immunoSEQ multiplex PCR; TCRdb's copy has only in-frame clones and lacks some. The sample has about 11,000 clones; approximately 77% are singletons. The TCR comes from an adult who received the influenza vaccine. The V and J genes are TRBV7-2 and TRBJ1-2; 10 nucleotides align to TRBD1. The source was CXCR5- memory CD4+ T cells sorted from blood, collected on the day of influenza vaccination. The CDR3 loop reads CASSRRQGARSGYTF. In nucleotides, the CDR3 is TGTGCCAGCAGCCGCAGACAGGGGGCTAGATCTGGCTACACCTTC.